One T cell receptor beta chain is described in this entry. These data originate in a study of technical replicates of blood from a few donors. Clones were sequenced by immunoSEQ multiplex PCR, and TCRdb holds only the in-frame ones, with some missing. The sample has about 100,000 clones, approximately 95% seen once. This CDR3 spans 14 amino acids. Germline V gives CDR1 MNHEY, CDR2 SMNVEV (reference sequence). V lost 4 bases to trimming and J lost 4 bases, with 14 bases between them. The sequenced sample consisted of T cells isolated from PBMCs. The TCR sequence derives from a human donor in good health. The chain recombines TRBV27 with TRBJ2-7, with D possibly matching TRBD2 (6 bases). In DNA form, the CDR3 reads TGTGCCAGCAGTTGGCGGAGGGGTGGATACGAGCAGTACTTC. This gives the protein CASSWRRGGYEQYF.